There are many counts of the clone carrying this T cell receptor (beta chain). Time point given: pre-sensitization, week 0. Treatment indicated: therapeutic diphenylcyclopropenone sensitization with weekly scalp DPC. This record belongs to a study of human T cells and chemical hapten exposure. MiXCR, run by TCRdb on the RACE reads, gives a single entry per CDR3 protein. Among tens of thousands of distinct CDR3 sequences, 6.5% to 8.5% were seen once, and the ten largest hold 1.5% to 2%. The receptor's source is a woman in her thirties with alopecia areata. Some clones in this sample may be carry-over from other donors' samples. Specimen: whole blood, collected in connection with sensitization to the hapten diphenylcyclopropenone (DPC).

CDR3 coding DNA: TGCAGTGCTCCAATTTCACCGACAGGAATTAACTATGGCTACACCTTC. Its protein product is CSAPISPTGINYGYTF. V is TRBV20-1 and J is TRBJ1-2, with a tentative D call TRBD1 (6 bases). V was trimmed by 5 bases and J by 1 base, leaving 20 bases between them. The CDR3 has 16 amino acids. Germline lookup yields CDR1 DFQATT and CDR2 SNEGSKA (reference sequence).